One sample yielded the 22 T cell receptor beta chains listed below, sequenced in a study of blood T cell repertoires in COVID-19. Method: immunoSEQ multiplex PCR; TCRdb's copy keeps in-frame clones and lacks some. The sample contains under 100,000 clones, about nine tenths of which appear only once. Material: peripheral blood. Receptors originate from a man in his sixties with COVID-19, enrolled during active disease.

A single count supports this clone. The rearrangement joins TRBV28 to TRBJ2-2, with D unresolved. Germline lookup yields CDR1 MDHEN and CDR2 SYDVKM. Trimming stripped 7 bases from V and 5 bases from J, with 11 bases between. The CDR3 extends over 13 amino acids. DNA of the CDR3: TGTGCCAGCACCCTTCCAGCGACCGGGGAGCTGTTTTTT. Translation gives CASTLPATGELFF.

This clone was observed once. The CDR3 loop is CASSYEDRVYEQYF. The DNA for the CDR3 is TGTGCCAGCAGTTACGAGGACAGGGTATACGAGCAGTACTTC. This chain uses TRBV6-6 with TRBJ2-7; the match to TRBD1 covers 8 bases. After removal of 2 bases from V and 4 bases from J, the junction contained 4 bases not matched to a gene. The CDR3 sequence is 14 residues long. Germline-derived CDR1 and CDR2 are MNHNY and SVGAGI (reference sequence).

The V gene is TRBV9, the J gene TRBJ2-1, with 9 bases aligning to TRBD1. The CDR3 has 17 residues. Germline CDR1 is SGDLS and CDR2 is YYNGEE. The J segment lost 3 bases and the V segment lost 3 bases, leaving 10 bases of the junction unmatched. The CDR3 sequence: CASSADRGRTVYNEQFF. CDR3 bases: TGTGCCAGCAGCGCGGACAGGGGCCGTACGGTCTACAATGAGCAGTTCTTC.

V usage is TRBV11-3 and J usage is TRBJ2-1; TRBD2 matches at 7 bases. This CDR3 contains 17 residues. The germline CDR1 and CDR2 sequences are SGHNT and YENEEA. Trimming at V came to 1 base and at J to 8 bases, leaving 14 bases not matched to a gene. The CDR3: CASSLVRLAGAGYEQFF. In DNA, the CDR3 is TGTGCCAGCAGCTTAGTAAGATTGGCGGGAGCAGGGTATGAGCAGTTCTTC.

The chain carries TRBV5-5 and TRBJ2-1, with a possible D match to TRBD1 (5 bases). The germline CDR1 and CDR2 sequences are SGHKS and YYEKEE (reference sequence). The CDR3 contains 15 residues. V shed 0 bases and J shed 3 bases, with 10 bases lying between them. The DNA for the CDR3 is TGTGCCAGCAGCTTGGGTAGGGGTTACTACAATGAGCAGTTCTTC. Its translation is CASSLGRGYYNEQFF.

J is TRBJ2-3 and V is TRBV2, with D unclear. This CDR3 is built from 15 residues. Trimming removed 5 bases at V and 0 bases at J, with 12 bases between. The germline gives CDR1 SNHLY, CDR2 FYNNEI. The CDR3 DNA sequence: TGTGCCAGCAGTCCACCCCAGATCAGCACAGATACGCAGTATTTT. This translates into CASSPPQISTDTQYF.

The gene calls are TRBV10-1 and TRBJ1-2, with TRBD1 matching 7 bases. V gave up 6 bases and J gave up 4 bases; unmatched junction bases: 5. Per the germline V gene, CDR1 is WNHNN and CDR2 is SYGVQD (reference sequence). The CDR3 is made up of 13 amino acids. The CDR3 spells CASSATGTYGYTF. In nucleotides, the CDR3 is TGCGCCAGCAGCGCGACAGGGACCTATGGCTACACCTTC.

V and J are TRBV5-5 and TRBJ2-7; no clear D. CDR1 is SGHKS, CDR2 YYEKEE, per germline (reference sequence). Trimming took 2 bases from V and 3 from J, leaving 9 bases between them. This CDR3 is 13 amino acids long. The CDR3 protein is CASSFSEYYEQYF. As DNA, the CDR3 is TGTGCCAGCAGCTTCTCTGAGTACTACGAGCAGTACTTC.

J is TRBJ2-3 and V is TRBV19; TRBD2 is a possible D gene (6 bases). Germline V gene data show CDR1 as LNHDA and CDR2 as SQIVND (reference sequence). Deletions cut 2 bases from V and 1 base from J, with 10 bases between. The CDR3 loop spans 15 amino acids. The DNA for the CDR3 is TGTGCCAGTAGTATATTGGAGCGGGGCACAGATACGCAGTATTTT. This sequence encodes CASSILERGTDTQYF. Looking up the rest from reference TRBV19 and TRBJ2-3 gives the full variable domain: DGGITQSPKYLFRKEGQNVTLSCEQNLNHDAMYWYRQDPGQGLRLIYYSQIVNDFQKGDIAEGYSVSREKKESFPLTVTSAQKNPTAFYLCASSILERGTDTQYFGPGTRLTVL.

This clone was picked up one time. The rearrangement uses TRBV6-6 and TRBJ1-1, with a possible D match to TRBD1 (6 bases). Germline assignment: CDR1 MNHNY and CDR2 SVGAGI (reference sequence). The ends were cut back, 2 bases at V and 1 base at J, with 8 bases in the middle. This CDR3 has 14 residues. CDR3 in DNA: TGTGCCAGCAGTTACGGACAGCGGAACACTGAAGCTTTCTTT. Its translation is CASSYGQRNTEAFF.

The chain carries TRBV27 and TRBJ1-3, with 10 bases identical to TRBD1. The germline CDR1 and CDR2 sequences are MNHEY and SMNVEV (reference sequence). With 8 bases clipped from V and 3 bases from J, the junction kept 7 bases outside the gene matches. This CDR3 has 15 residues. The CDR3 reads CASGKGQGFGNTIYF. CDR3 nucleotides: TGTGCCAGCGGGAAGGGACAGGGGTTTGGAAACACCATATATTTT.

Only one count was recorded for this clone. The chain joins TRBV7-2 to TRBJ1-6; maybe TRBD1 (5 bases). CDR3 length equals 15 residues. CDR1 and CDR2 from the germline V gene are SGHTA and FQGNSA. V lost 3 bases to trimming and J lost 7 bases, with 13 bases between them. DNA of the CDR3: TGTGCCAGCAGCTTGGCGACAGCCATCAATTCACCCCTCCACTTT. Amino acid sequence: CASSLATAINSPLHF.

The chain uses TRBV30 and TRBJ2-5; 10 nucleotides agree with TRBD2. Unmatched junction bases numbered 11, after V lost 3 bases and J lost 7 bases. The CDR3 loop spans 15 amino acids. Germline values: CDR1 GTSNPN, CDR2 SVGIG (reference sequence). CDR3 sequence: CAWSHGASGRVTQYF. Here the CDR3 DNA reads TGTGCCTGGAGCCATGGTGCCAGCGGGAGGGTGACCCAGTACTTC.

In DNA, the CDR3 is TGTGCCAGTAGTGATGACAGGGGTGGGGCCCTCCACTTT. This gives the protein CASSDDRGGALHF. V gene TRBV19 combines with J gene TRBJ1-6, with TRBD1 identical over 8 bases. Trimming at V came to 5 bases and at J to 14 bases, leaving 8 bases not matched to a gene. The CDR3 totals 13 residues. CDR1 LNHDA and CDR2 SQIVND come from the germline V gene (reference sequence).

This chain connects TRBV5-8 to TRBJ2-1; 13 bases agree with TRBD2. J lost 3 bases, V lost 4 bases, and 4 bases had no gene match. In germline, CDR1 is SGHTS, CDR2 YDEGEE. The CDR3 spans 16 residues. The CDR3 bases are TGTGCCAGCAGCGCGGGGACTAGCGGGAACTACAATGAGCAGTTCTTC. Amino acid sequence: CASSAGTSGNYNEQFF.

In its sample, this clone was seen a few times. The chain carries TRBV5-5 and TRBJ1-2, with TRBD1 matching over 7 bases. This CDR3 has 16 residues. V was pared by 4 bases and J by 2 bases, with 11 bases of the junction left unmatched. Germline lookup yields CDR1 SGHKS and CDR2 YYEKEE (reference sequence). The CDR3 nucleotides are TGTGCCAGCAGCCTGACAGGGTTAAATCCCAACTATGGCTACACCTTC. This gives the protein CASSLTGLNPNYGYTF.

The J gene is TRBJ1-2, the V gene TRBV30; 7 bases are shared with TRBD1. The CDR3 extends over 13 amino acids. Germline CDR1 and CDR2: GTSNPN and SVGIG (reference sequence). V shed 4 bases and J 10 bases; nucleotides not matched to a gene: 12. The CDR3 protein is CAWNRQGGTPYTF. CDR3 nucleotide sequence: TGTGCCTGGAACCGACAGGGAGGCACCCCCTACACCTTC.

The V and J genes are TRBV5-1 and TRBJ1-1; D unresolved. CDR1 SGHRS and CDR2 YFSETQ come from the germline V gene. V gave up 8 bases and J gave up 0 bases, with 20 bases separating them. The CDR3 runs to 16 residues. For the CDR3, the DNA is TGCGCCAGTGCACACCGGGAGGACGGCTTGAACACTGAAGCTTTCTTT. Translation gives CASAHREDGLNTEAFF.

This clone was seen a single time. The rearrangement joins TRBV23-1 to TRBJ1-1; no firm D call. TRBV23-1 qualifies as an ORF whose function is uncertain. V was clipped by 6 bases and J by 9 bases, with 5 bases between them. This CDR3 comprises 9 residues. CDR3 nucleotide sequence: TGCGCCAGCAGCCGTAAAGCTTTCTTT. Its protein is CASSRKAFF.

This sequence joins TRBV24-1 and TRBJ2-3, with 7 bases aligning to TRBD2. Germline V gene sequence: CDR1 KGHDR, CDR2 SFDVKD. The CDR3 totals 17 residues. Germline trimming cut 4 bases from V and 0 bases from J; bases unmatched to any gene: 9. As DNA, the CDR3 is TGTGCCACCAGTGACAGCGGGACTTCCCCTAGCACAGATACGCAGTATTTT. It yields the protein CATSDSGTSPSTDTQYF.

This chain connects TRBV5-1 to TRBJ2-7, with 10 bases that match TRBD2. The CDR3 length is 15 residues. Germline CDR1 SGHRS, CDR2 YFSETQ. J lost 5 bases, V lost 0 bases, and 5 bases had no gene match. CDR3 bases: TGCGCCAGCAGCTTGGGCGTAGCGGGAGGCCACGAGCAGTACTTC. This translates into CASSLGVAGGHEQYF.

The CDR3 nucleotides read TGTGCCAGCAGCGTAGTGGACAGGGATACCGGGGAGCTGTTTTTT. Its translation is CASSVVDRDTGELFF. The chain couples TRBV9 to TRBJ2-2; TRBD1 matches at 8 bases. The CDR3 totals 15 residues. With V trimmed by 0 bases and J by 5 bases, 3 bases remained unmatched. In germline, CDR1 is SGDLS, CDR2 YYNGEE.